This T cell receptor beta chain comes out of a study of shared clonotypes between healthy human individuals. Study information: Donor composition was a couple of women and a few men, aged 18 to 49. The study, taken as a whole, reports: A reduction in generation probabilities was seen for non-shared clonotypes relative to those shared by all four donors.

Comments on this clone: What it recognizes is unknown.

Only in-frame clones appear in the TCRdb table, and some are missing; sequencing was by immunoSEQ multiplex PCR. The sample gives roughly 2.1 million clones, roughly 91% of which show up once; about 1.5% is in the top ten. The CDR3 sequence is 14 residues long. V lost 5 bases to trimming and J lost 6 bases; unmatched junction nucleotides: 8. Germline V lookup: CDR1 MNHEY, CDR2 SMNVEV (reference sequence). Naive CD8 isolation took CD45RO-negative cells positively selected for CCR7 and excluded terminally differentiated effector memory CD45RA+ cells. Healthy and HIV-negative, the adult donors had no recent acute infections or vaccinations.

This TCR was sampled from a man aged 18 to 30 in good health. Some clones in this sample may be carry-over from other donors' samples. V usage is TRBV27 and J usage is TRBJ2-7, with 9 bases that match TRBD1. The sequenced material came from naive CD8+ T cells from PBMCs. CDR3: CASSAGQGFSEQYF. Written as DNA, the CDR3 is TGTGCCAGCAGTGCGGGACAGGGCTTCTCCGAGCAGTACTTC.